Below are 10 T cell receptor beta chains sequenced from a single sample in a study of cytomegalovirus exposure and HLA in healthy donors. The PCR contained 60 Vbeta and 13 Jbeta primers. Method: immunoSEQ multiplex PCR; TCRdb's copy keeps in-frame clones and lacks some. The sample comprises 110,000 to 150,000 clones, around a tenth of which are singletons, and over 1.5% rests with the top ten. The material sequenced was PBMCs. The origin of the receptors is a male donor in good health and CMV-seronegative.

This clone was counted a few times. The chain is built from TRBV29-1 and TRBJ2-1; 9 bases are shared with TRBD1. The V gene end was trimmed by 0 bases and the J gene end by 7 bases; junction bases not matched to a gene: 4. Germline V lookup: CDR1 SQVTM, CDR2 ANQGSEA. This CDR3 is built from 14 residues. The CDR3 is CSVEDRTGVNEQFF. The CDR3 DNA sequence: TGCAGCGTTGAAGATCGGACAGGGGTGAATGAGCAGTTCTTC.

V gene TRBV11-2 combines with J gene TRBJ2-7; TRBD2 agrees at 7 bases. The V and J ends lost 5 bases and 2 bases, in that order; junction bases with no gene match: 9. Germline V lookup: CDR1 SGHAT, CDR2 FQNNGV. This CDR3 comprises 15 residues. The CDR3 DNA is TGTGCCAGCAGCAGCGGGGCGGGGAGAGCCTACGAGCAGTACTTC. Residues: CASSSGAGRAYEQYF.

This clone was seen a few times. CDR3 amino acids: CASRTGGKLNNEQFF. The CDR3, as DNA: TGTGCCAGCAGAACAGGGGGCAAGTTAAACAATGAGCAGTTCTTC. V gene TRBV28 combines with J gene TRBJ2-1, with TRBD1 matching 9 bases. The CDR3 sequence is 15 residues long. Germline V lookup: CDR1 MDHEN, CDR2 SYDVKM. J lost 5 bases, V lost 6 bases, and 8 bases had no gene match. The full variable domain, with the rest looked up from reference TRBV28 and TRBJ2-1, is DVKVTQSSRYLVKRTGEKVFLECVQDMDHENMFWYRQDPGLGLRLIYFSYDVKMKEKGDIPEGYSVSREKKERFSLILESASTNQTSMYLCASRTGGKLNNEQFFGPGTRLTVL.

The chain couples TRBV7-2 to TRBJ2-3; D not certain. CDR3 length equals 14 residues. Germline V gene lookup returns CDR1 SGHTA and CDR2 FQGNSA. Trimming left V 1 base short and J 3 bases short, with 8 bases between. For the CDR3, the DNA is TGTGCCAGCAGCTTAGGGCCTTTAACAGATACGCAGTATTTT. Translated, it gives CASSLGPLTDTQYF. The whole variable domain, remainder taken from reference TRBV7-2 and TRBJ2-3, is GAGVSQSPSNKVTEKGKDVELRCDPISGHTALYWYRQSLGQGLEFLIYFQGNSAPDKSGLPSDRFSAERTGGSVSTLTIQRTQQEDSAVYLCASSLGPLTDTQYFGPGTRLTVL.

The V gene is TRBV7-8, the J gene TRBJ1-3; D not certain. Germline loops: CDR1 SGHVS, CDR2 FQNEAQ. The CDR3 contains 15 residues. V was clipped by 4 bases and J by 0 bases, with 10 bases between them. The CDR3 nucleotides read TGTGCCAGCAGCTCCAGAGGGCGCTCTGGAAACACCATATATTTT. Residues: CASSSRGRSGNTIYF.

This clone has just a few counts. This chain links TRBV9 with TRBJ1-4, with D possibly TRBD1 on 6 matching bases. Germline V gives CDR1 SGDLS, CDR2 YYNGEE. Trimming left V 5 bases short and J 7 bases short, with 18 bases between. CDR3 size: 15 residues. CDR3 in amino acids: CASSGGRGMGEKLFF. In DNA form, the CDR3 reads TGTGCCAGCAGTGGTGGAAGGGGGATGGGTGAAAAACTGTTTTTT.

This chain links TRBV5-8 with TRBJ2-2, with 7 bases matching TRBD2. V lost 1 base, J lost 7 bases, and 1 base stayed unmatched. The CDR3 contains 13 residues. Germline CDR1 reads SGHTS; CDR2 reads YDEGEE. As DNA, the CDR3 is TGTGCCAGCAGCTTGCGGGGGGTCGGGGAGCTGTTTTTT. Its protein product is CASSLRGVGELFF.

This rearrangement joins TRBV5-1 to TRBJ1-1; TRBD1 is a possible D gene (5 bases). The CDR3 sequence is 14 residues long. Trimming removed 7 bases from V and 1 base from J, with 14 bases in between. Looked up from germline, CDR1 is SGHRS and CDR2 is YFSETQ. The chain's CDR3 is CASAPGGANTEAFF. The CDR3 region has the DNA TGCGCCAGCGCGCCGGGGGGTGCGAACACTGAAGCTTTCTTT.

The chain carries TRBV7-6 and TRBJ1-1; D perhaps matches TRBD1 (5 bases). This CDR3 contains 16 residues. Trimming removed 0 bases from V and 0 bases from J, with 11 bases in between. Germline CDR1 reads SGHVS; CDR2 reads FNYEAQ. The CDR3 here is CASSLAGAGMNTEAFF. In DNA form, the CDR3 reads TGTGCCAGCAGCTTAGCGGGTGCAGGGATGAACACTGAAGCTTTCTTT.

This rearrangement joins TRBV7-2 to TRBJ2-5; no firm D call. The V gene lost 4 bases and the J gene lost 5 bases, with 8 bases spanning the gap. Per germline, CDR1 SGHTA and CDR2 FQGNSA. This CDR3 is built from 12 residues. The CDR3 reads CASSSLMETQYF. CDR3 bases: TGTGCCAGCAGCTCCCTAATGGAGACCCAGTACTTC.